This entry concerns a single T cell receptor (beta chain). What it recognizes is unknown. The conserved phenylalanine or tryptophan normally closing the CDR3 is absent here, so this likely arose from a read error. These data originate in a study of T-cell reconstitution after alpha-beta-depleted transplantation in children. Trimming removed 5 bases from V and 2 bases from J, with 19 bases in between. CDR3 length equals 16 residues. Germline CDR1 reads SEHNR; CDR2 reads FQNEAQ (reference sequence). Study-wide points: Surviving recipient T cells and intrathymic progenitors accounted for some patients' high TCRbeta diversity at day 60. Alpha-beta T cells present about two months after transplant were reported to originate from several hundred expanded graft clones. Newly made T cells mostly supplied T-cell counts and diversity one year after transplant.

Unique molecular identifiers tagged the TCRbeta library. Using its own MiXCR run on the PCR reads, TCRdb lists one record per CDR3 protein. The sample lists around 270,000 distinct CDR3 sequences; roughly a tenth were seen once. The clonotype was recovered from a boy younger than two with acute myeloid leukemia, due to receive a stem cell transplant. This specimen was PBMCs, taken before TCRalphabeta/CD19-depleted stem cell transplant. The chain has TRBV7-9 and TRBJ2-7; unclear D gene. CDR3 DNA sequence: TGTGCCAGCAGCGCCCCGGGCGGAAAAAGGACCTACGAGCAGTACCTC. Translation: CASSAPGGKRTYEQYL.